This T cell receptor (beta chain) was observed in a study of shared clonotypes between healthy human individuals. Study-wide results and limits: Shared clonotypes across all four donors exceeded non-shared ones in generation probability. An expected dependence of interdonor clonotype sharing on sequencing depth was noted.

V lost 4 bases to trimming and J lost 7 bases, with 8 bases between them. This CDR3 has 11 residues. CDR1 is SGHRS and CDR2 is YFSETQ in the germline V gene. Assay: immunoSEQ multiplex PCR; the TCRdb copy retains only in-frame clones and omits some. The sample holds around 2.5 million clones, approximately 93% seen once. Details on this clone: Its antigen remains unidentified.

The rearrangement links TRBV5-1 to TRBJ1-1; D remains ambiguous. The specimen was naive CD4+ T cells from PBMCs. The sample's subset: CD45RA+ positively selected. The sequence came from a man between 18 and 29 years old in good health. Some clones in this sample may be carry-over from other donors' samples. CDR3 DNA sequence: TGCGCCAGCAGCCGCGGGGTTGAAGCTTTCTTT. Its translation is CASSRGVEAFF. Full variable domain (remainder filled in from reference TRBV5-1 and TRBJ1-1): KAGVTQTPRYLIKTRGQQVTLSCSPISGHRSVSWYQQTPGQGLQFLFEYFSETQRNKGNFPGRFSGRQFSNSRSEMNVSTLELGDSALYLCASSRGVEAFFGQGTRLTVV.